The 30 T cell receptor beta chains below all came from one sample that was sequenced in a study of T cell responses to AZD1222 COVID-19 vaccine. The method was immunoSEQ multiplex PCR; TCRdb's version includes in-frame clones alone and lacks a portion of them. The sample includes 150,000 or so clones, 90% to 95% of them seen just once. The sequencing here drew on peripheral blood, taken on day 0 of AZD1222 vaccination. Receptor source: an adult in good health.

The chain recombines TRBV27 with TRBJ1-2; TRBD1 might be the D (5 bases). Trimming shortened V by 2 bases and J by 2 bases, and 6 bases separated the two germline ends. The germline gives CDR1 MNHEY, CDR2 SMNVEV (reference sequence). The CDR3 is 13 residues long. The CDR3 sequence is CASSLEGNYGYTF. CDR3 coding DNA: TGTGCCAGCAGTTTAGAGGGGAACTATGGCTACACCTTC.

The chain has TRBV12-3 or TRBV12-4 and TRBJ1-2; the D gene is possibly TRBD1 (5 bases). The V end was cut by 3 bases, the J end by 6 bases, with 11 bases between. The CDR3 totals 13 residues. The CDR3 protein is CASSFGGGNGYTF. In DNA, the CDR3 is TGTGCCAGCAGTTTCGGGGGGGGTAATGGCTACACCTTC.

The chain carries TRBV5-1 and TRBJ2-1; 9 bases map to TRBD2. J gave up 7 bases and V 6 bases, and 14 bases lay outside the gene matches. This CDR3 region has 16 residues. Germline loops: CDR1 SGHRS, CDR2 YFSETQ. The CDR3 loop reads CASTEIIAGDGNEQFF. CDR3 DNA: TGCGCCAGCACCGAGATCATAGCGGGGGATGGTAATGAGCAGTTCTTC.

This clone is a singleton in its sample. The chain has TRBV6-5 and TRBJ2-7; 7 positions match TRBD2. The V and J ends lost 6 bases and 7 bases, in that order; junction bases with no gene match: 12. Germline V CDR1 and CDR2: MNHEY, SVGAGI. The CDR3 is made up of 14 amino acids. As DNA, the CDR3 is TGTGCCAGCAGCGGGGGGAGCTTTGTTAAGGAGCAGTACTTC. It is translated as CASSGGSFVKEQYF.

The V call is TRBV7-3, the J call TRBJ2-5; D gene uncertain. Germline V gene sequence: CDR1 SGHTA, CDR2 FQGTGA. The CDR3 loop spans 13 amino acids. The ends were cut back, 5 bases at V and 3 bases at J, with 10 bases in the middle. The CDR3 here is CASSPPGEETQYF. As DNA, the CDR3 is TGTGCCAGCAGCCCCCCCGGCGAAGAGACCCAGTACTTC.

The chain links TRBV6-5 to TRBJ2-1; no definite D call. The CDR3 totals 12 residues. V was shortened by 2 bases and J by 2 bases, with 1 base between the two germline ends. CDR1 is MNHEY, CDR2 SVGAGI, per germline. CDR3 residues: CASSYPYNEQFF. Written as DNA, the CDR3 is TGTGCCAGCAGTTACCCCTACAATGAGCAGTTCTTC.

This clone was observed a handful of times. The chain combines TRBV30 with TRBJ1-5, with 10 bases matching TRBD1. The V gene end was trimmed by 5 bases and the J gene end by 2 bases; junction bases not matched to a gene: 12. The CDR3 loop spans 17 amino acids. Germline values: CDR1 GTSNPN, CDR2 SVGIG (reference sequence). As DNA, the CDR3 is TGTGCCTGGGCGGACAGGGGGTATTTTGATCGCAATCAGCCCCAGCATTTT. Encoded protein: CAWADRGYFDRNQPQHF.

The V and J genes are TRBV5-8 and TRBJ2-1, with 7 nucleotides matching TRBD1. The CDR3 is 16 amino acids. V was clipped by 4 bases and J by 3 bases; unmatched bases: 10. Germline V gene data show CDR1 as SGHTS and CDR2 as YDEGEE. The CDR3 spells CASSPNRDRHYNEQFF. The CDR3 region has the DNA TGTGCCAGCAGCCCCAACCGGGACAGACACTACAATGAGCAGTTCTTC.

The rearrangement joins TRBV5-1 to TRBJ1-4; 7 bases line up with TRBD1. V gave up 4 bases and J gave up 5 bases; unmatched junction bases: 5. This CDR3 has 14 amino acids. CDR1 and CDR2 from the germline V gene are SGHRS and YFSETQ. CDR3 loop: CASSRDSLNEKLFF. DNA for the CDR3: TGCGCCAGCAGCCGGGACAGCCTGAATGAAAAACTGTTTTTT.

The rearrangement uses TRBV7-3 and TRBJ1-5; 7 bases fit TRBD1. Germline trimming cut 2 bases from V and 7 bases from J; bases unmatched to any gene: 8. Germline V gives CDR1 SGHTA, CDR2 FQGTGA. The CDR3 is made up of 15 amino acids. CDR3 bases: TGTGCCAGCAGCTTACACTCAGGGGGGAGACAGCCCCAGCATTTT. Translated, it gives CASSLHSGGRQPQHF.

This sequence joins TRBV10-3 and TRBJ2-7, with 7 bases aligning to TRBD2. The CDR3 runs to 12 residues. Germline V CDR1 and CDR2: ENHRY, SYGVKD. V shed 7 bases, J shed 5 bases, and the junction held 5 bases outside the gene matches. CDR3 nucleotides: TGTGCCATCAACGACCGGGGGGACGAGCAGTACTTC. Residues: CAINDRGDEQYF.

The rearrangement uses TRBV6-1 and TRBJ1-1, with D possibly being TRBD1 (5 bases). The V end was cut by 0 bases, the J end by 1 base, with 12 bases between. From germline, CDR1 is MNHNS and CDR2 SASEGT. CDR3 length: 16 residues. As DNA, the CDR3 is TGTGCCAGCAGTGAAGCAATCGACGGGGGGAACACTGAAGCTTTCTTT. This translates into CASSEAIDGGNTEAFF.

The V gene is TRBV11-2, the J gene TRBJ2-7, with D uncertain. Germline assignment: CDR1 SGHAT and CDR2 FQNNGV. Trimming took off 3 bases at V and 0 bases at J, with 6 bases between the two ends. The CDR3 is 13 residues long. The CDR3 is CASSFASSYEQYF. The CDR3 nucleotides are TGTGCCAGCAGCTTCGCCTCCTCCTACGAGCAGTACTTC. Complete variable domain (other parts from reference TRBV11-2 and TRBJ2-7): EAGVAQSPRYKIIEKRQSVAFWCNPISGHATLYWYQQILGQGPKLLIQFQNNGVVDDSQLPKDRFSAERLKGVDSTLKIQPAKLEDSAVYLCASSFASSYEQYFGPGTRLTVT.

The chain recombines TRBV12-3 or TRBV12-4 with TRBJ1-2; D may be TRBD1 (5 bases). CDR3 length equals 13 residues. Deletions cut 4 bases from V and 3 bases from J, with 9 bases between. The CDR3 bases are TGTGCCAGCAGTTGGGGGTTTGACTATGGCTACACCTTC. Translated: CASSWGFDYGYTF.

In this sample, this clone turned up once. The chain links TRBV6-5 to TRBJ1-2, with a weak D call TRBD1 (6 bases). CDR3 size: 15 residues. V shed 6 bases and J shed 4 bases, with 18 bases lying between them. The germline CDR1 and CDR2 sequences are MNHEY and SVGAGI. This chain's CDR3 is CASSSNREGGYGYTF. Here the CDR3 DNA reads TGTGCCAGCAGCTCCAACAGGGAAGGAGGCTATGGCTACACCTTC.

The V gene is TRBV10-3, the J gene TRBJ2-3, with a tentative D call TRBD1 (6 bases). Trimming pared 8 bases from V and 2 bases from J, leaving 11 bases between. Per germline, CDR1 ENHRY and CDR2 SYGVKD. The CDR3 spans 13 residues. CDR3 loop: CAIQGRATDTQYF. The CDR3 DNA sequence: TGTGCCATCCAGGGGCGGGCCACAGATACGCAGTATTTT.

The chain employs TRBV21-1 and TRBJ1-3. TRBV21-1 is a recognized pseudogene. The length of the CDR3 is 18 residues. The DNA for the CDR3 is TGTGCCAGCAGCAAAGCTATCGGCGGCAACTTCTCTGGAAACACCATATATTTT. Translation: CASSKAIGGNFSGNTIYF.

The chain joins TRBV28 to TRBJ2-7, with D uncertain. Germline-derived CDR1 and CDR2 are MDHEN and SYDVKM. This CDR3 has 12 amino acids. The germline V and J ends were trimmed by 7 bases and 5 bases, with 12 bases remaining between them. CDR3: CASTLVGHEQYF. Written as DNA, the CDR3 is TGTGCCAGCACCCTAGTGGGCCACGAGCAGTACTTC.

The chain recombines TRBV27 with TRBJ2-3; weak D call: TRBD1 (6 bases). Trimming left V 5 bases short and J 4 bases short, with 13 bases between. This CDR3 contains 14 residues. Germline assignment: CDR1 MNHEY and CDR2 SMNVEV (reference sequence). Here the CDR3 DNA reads TGTGCCAGCAGTAGAACAGGGAGCGCAGATACGCAGTATTTT. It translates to CASSRTGSADTQYF.

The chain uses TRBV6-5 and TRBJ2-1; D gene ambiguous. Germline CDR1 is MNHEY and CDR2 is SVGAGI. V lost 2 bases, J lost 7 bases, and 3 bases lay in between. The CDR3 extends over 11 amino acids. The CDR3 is CASSYQNEQFF. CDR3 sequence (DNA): TGTGCCAGCAGTTACCAGAATGAGCAGTTCTTC.

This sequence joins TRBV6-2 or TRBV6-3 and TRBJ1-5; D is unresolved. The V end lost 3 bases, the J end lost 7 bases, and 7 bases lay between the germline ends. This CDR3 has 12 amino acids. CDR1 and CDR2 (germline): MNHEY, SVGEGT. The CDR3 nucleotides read TGTGCCAGCAGTTATTTCAGCCAGCCCCAGCATTTT. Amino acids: CASSYFSQPQHF.

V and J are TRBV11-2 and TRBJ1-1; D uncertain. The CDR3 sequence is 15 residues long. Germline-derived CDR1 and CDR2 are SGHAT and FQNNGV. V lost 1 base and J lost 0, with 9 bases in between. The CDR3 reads CASSLGSVMNTEAFF. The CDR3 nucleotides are TGTGCCAGCAGCTTAGGATCCGTTATGAACACTGAAGCTTTCTTT. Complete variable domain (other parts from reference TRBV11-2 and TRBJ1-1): EAGVAQSPRYKIIEKRQSVAFWCNPISGHATLYWYQQILGQGPKLLIQFQNNGVVDDSQLPKDRFSAERLKGVDSTLKIQPAKLEDSAVYLCASSLGSVMNTEAFFGQGTRLTVV.

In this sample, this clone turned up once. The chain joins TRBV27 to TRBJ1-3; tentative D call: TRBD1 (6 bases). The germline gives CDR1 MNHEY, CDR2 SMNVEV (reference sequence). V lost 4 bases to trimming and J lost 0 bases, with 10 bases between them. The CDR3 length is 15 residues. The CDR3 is CASSSLDSSGNTIYF. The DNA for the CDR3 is TGTGCCAGCAGTTCCCTGGACAGCTCTGGAAACACCATATATTTT.

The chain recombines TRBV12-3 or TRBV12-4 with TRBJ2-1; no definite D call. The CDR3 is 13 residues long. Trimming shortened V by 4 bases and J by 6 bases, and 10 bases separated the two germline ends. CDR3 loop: CASSYRWGNEQFF. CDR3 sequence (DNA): TGTGCCAGCAGTTACCGATGGGGCAATGAGCAGTTCTTC.

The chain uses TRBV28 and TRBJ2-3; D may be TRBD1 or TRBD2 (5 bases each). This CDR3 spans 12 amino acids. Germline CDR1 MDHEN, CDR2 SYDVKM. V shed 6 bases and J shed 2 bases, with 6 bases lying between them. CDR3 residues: CASRGVTDTQYF. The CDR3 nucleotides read TGTGCCAGCAGGGGGGTCACAGATACGCAGTATTTT.

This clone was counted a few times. The CDR3, as DNA: TGTGCCAGCAGCTCTTGGGGGAGTCGGACTGAAGCTTTCTTT. It encodes CASSSWGSRTEAFF. The chain links TRBV7-9 to TRBJ1-1; a weak D match, TRBD1 (5 bases). CDR3 length equals 14 residues. Germline V CDR1 and CDR2: SEHNR, FQNEAQ (reference sequence). The V end was cut by 4 bases, the J end by 5 bases, with 14 bases between.

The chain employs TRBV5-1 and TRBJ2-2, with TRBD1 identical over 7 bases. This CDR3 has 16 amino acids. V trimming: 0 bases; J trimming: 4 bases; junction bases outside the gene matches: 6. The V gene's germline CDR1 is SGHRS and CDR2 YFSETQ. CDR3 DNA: TGCGCCAGCAGCTTGGAACAGGGGATCGGCACCGGGGAGCTGTTTTTT. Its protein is CASSLEQGIGTGELFF.

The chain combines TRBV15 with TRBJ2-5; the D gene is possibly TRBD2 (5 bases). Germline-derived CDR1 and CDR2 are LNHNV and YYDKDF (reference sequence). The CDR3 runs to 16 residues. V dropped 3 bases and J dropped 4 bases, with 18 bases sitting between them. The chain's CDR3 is CATSRVLGMCLETQYF. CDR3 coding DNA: TGTGCCACCAGCAGGGTACTAGGTATGTGTTTAGAGACCCAGTACTTC.

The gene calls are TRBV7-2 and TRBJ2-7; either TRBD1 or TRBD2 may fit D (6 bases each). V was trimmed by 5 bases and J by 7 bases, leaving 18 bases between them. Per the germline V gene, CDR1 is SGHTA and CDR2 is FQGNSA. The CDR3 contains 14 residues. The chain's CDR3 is CASSAMVGGQEQYF. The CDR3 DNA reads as TGTGCCAGCAGCGCCATGGTTGGGGGGCAAGAGCAGTACTTC.

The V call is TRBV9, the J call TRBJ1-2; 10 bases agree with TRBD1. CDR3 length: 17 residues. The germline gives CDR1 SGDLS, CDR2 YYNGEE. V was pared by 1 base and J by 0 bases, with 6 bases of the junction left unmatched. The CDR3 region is CASSVFGQGVSNYGYTF. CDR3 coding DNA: TGTGCCAGCAGCGTATTCGGACAGGGGGTGTCTAACTATGGCTACACCTTC.